A selection of T cell receptor beta chains follows, all from one sample in a study of T cells generated in artificial thymic organoids. From the 5' RACE reads, TCRdb called clonotypes with MiXCR, one entry per CDR3 protein. Altogether around 8,500 distinct CDR3 sequences are present, around 17% being singletons, with the ten largest covering about 1.5%. The sequenced sample was naive CD8+ T cells from the thymus. These receptors came from a human donor who gave cord blood stem cells for thymic organoid culture, a cardiac surgery patient who gave postnatal thymus, or a blood donor (not recorded which). Each CDR3 is given with its conserved first and last residue. Fields, in order: clone size, V gene, J gene, D gene, CDR3 DNA, CDR3 protein. D genes are given only for firm matches. A row's size may be missing; if present it is once, few, many or a size class.

>many|TRBV15|TRBJ2-7|TRBD2
TGTGCCACCAGCACCGGACTAGCTATCGACGAGCAGTACTTC
CATSTGLAIDEQYF
>medium-sized|TRBV12-3/TRBV12-4|TRBJ2-7|.
TGTGCCAGCAGTTTCGCTAGCGACTCCTACGAGCAGTACTTC
CASSFASDSYEQYF
>medium-sized|TRBV9|TRBJ2-1|.
TGTGCCAGCAGCGTAGACAGGGATGAGCAGTTCTTC
CASSVDRDEQFF
>medium-sized|TRBV3-1|TRBJ2-1|.
TGTGCCAGCAGCCGGAAAATCTACAATGAGCAGTTCTTC
CASSRKIYNEQFF
>.|TRBV6-1|TRBJ2-5|TRBD2
TGTGCCAGCAGTGAAGAGGGACTAGCCCAAGAGACCCAGTACTTC
CASSEEGLAQETQYF
>medium-sized|TRBV11-1|TRBJ2-1|.
TGTGCCAGCAGCGCGCGGACGATTGAGCAGTTCTTC
CASSARTIEQFF
>medium-sized|TRBV28|TRBJ2-7|TRBD1
TGTGCCAGCAGTAAACAGGGGTCGGGTTACGAGCAGTACTTC
CASSKQGSGYEQYF
>medium-sized|TRBV12-3/TRBV12-4|TRBJ2-3|.
TGTGCCAGCAGCCTAGCGTCGGCCACGCGCACAGATACGCAGTATTTT
CASSLASATRTDTQYF
>once|TRBV20-1|TRBJ1-1|TRBD1
TGCGGTGCTAGCGATCCGGGACAGGGAAACACTGAAGCTTTCTTT
CGASDPGQGNTEAFF
>medium-sized|TRBV2|TRBJ1-5|TRBD1
TGTGCCAGCAGTCCAGGGGGGGGTAGCAATCAGCCCCAGCATTTT
CASSPGGGSNQPQHF
>.|TRBV20-1|TRBJ2-1|TRBD2
TGCAGTGCCCGGACTAGCGGGGGGGTGTCCTACAATGAGCAGTTCTTC
CSARTSGGVSYNEQFF
>medium-sized|TRBV27|TRBJ2-5|.
TGTGCCAGCAGTACGAATCAAGAGACCCAGTACTTC
CASSTNQETQYF
>medium-sized|TRBV10-2|TRBJ2-3|.
TGCGCCAGCCTATACACAGATACGCAGTATTTT
CASLYTDTQYF
>.|TRBV12-3/TRBV12-4|TRBJ2-7|.
TGTGCCAGCACCCCCCCCGGGGGACTCTCCTACGAGCAGTACTTC
CASTPPGGLSYEQYF
>medium-sized|TRBV27|TRBJ1-2|TRBD1
TGTGCCAGCAGCCACGTTAGTCCAACGGGACAGCTATCCTATGGCTACACCTTC
CASSHVSPTGQLSYGYTF
>many|TRBV11-2|TRBJ2-5|.
TGTGCCAGCAGCTTAACCGCACGCGCGCAAGAGACCCAGTACTTC
CASSLTARAQETQYF
>medium-sized|TRBV7-6|TRBJ1-5|TRBD1
TGTGCCAGCAGTCCGGACAGGGGTTTTGGCAATCAGCCCCAGCATTTT
CASSPDRGFGNQPQHF
>medium-sized|TRBV27|TRBJ2-1|TRBD2
TGTGCCAGCAGTTCGGGACTAGAGTACAATGAGCAGTTCTTC
CASSSGLEYNEQFF
>medium-sized|TRBV7-9|TRBJ2-1|TRBD2
TGTGCCAGCAGCCCTCCCGGGGCGGGAGCGATCTACAATGAGCAGTTCTTC
CASSPPGAGAIYNEQFF
>.|TRBV5-6|TRBJ1-6|.
TGTGCCAGCAGCTTGGGTGGGGGTAATTCACCCCTCCACTTT
CASSLGGGNSPLHF
>.|TRBV9|TRBJ2-1|.
TGTGCCAGCGCCAGCTCCTACAATGAGCAGTTCTTC
CASASSYNEQFF
>.|TRBV7-9|TRBJ2-2|.
TGTGCCAGCAGCTTAGGAAACACCGGGGAGCTGTTTTTT
CASSLGNTGELFF
>medium-sized|TRBV20-1|TRBJ1-1|.
TGCAGTGCCCGGAGAACGAACACTGAAGCTTTCTTT
CSARRTNTEAFF
>many|TRBV28|TRBJ2-3|TRBD2
TGTGCCAGCAGTCGATTTTGGACTAGCGGGATCTTGAGCACAGATACGCAGTATTTT
CASSRFWTSGILSTDTQYF
>medium-sized|TRBV15|TRBJ2-1|TRBD1
TGTGCCACCAGCAGAGGACAGGGGTTTTACAATGAGCAGTTCTTC
CATSRGQGFYNEQFF
>.|TRBV29-1|TRBJ1-2|.
TGCAGCGTTGAAGATCTAACTGCTGGCTACACCTTC
CSVEDLTAGYTF
>medium-sized|TRBV28|TRBJ2-3|.
TGTGCCAGCAGTTTTGTGACAGGTCCACACACAGATACGCAGTATTTT
CASSFVTGPHTDTQYF
>medium-sized|TRBV5-5|TRBJ2-2|.
TGTGCCAGCAGCTTGGGAACCGGGATCGGGACCGGGGAGCTGTTTTTT
CASSLGTGIGTGELFF
>.|TRBV12-5|TRBJ2-7|.
TGTGCTAGTGGTTTGGAGTCCGGGCTCTTCTACGAGCAGTACTTC
CASGLESGLFYEQYF
>many|TRBV6-1|TRBJ2-1|TRBD1
TGTGCCAGCAGAAGGGGACAGGGTTTCGATGAGCAGTTCTTC
CASRRGQGFDEQFF
>medium-sized|TRBV6-2/TRBV6-3|TRBJ2-1|.
TGTGCCAGCAGTTTCCAGGATTGGGAGCAGTTCTTC
CASSFQDWEQFF
>many|TRBV28|TRBJ1-6|.
TGTGCCAGCAGTTTTGTGGGCAGGGGTATTATTTCACCCCTCCACTTT
CASSFVGRGIISPLHF
>medium-sized|TRBV7-9|TRBJ1-2|.
TGTGCCAGCAGCTTAATACAGGAGGGAGATCACTATGGCTACACCTTC
CASSLIQEGDHYGYTF
>many|TRBV12-3/TRBV12-4|TRBJ1-1|.
TGTGCCAGCAGTTTACTATCTGTGAACACTGAAGCTTTCTTT
CASSLLSVNTEAFF
>.|TRBV5-5|TRBJ2-2|.
TGTGCCAGCAGCAGGGACATCTCCGGGGAGCTGTTTTTT
CASSRDISGELFF
>.|TRBV28|TRBJ2-6|.
TGTGCCAGCAGTTTACCCCCTCATGACCCGTTTTACCTCGAGCCCTCTGGGGCCAACGTCCTGACTTTC
CASSLPPHDPFYLEPSGANVLTF
>medium-sized|TRBV28|TRBJ2-3|.
TGTGCCAGCAGTCCCGGGACGGAGAGAACAGATACGCAGTATTTT
CASSPGTERTDTQYF
>few|TRBV12-3/TRBV12-4|TRBJ1-5|.
TGTGCCAGCAGTGTATGGGGCAAGGGATCAGCTAGCAATCAGCCCCAGCATTTT
CASSVWGKGSASNQPQHF
>medium-sized|TRBV28|TRBJ2-1|.
TGTGCCAGCAGTTTATGGTGGACCTACAATGAGCAGTTCTTC
CASSLWWTYNEQFF
>.|TRBV29-1|TRBJ2-7|.
TGCAGCGTTGAAGCGGGCCCCGGATCCTACGAGCAGTACTTC
CSVEAGPGSYEQYF
>few|TRBV4-1|TRBJ2-7|TRBD1
TGTGCCAGCTCAGGGACAGACTACGAGCAGTACTTC
CASSGTDYEQYF
>few|TRBV5-6|TRBJ1-5|.
TGTGCCAGCAGCTTGTCCTGGGGTAATCAGCCCCAGCATTTT
CASSLSWGNQPQHF
>medium-sized|TRBV6-2/TRBV6-3|TRBJ2-3|TRBD1
TGTGCCAGCACCCTACAGGGGATCGGGTTTCCGCAGTATTTT
CASTLQGIGFPQYF
>medium-sized|TRBV12-3/TRBV12-4|TRBJ2-6|.
TGTGCCAGCAGTTTTATCGGTGGGGCCAACGTCCTGACTTTC
CASSFIGGANVLTF
>many|TRBV27|TRBJ1-6|TRBD1
TGTGCCAGCAGTCCGGGACAGCTAGGTTCACCCCTCCACTTT
CASSPGQLGSPLHF
>.|TRBV14|TRBJ2-1|.
TGTGCCAGCAGCCTCCCGGGAGTCGGCTACAATGGGCAGTTCTTC
CASSLPGVGYNGQFF
>medium-sized|TRBV11-2|TRBJ2-5|TRBD2
TGTGCCAGCAGGTGGCGGGGGGGTCGGTACCAAGAGACCCAGTACTTC
CASRWRGGRYQETQYF
>medium-sized|TRBV7-6|TRBJ2-5|.
TGTGCCAGCAGCTCCGGGGACCGGACAGCCGGGGAGACCCAGTACTTC
CASSSGDRTAGETQYF
>medium-sized|TRBV27|TRBJ2-2|.
TGTGCCAGCAGTTTTAGGGCCACCGGGGAGCTGTTTTTT
CASSFRATGELFF